What follows describes a single TCR beta chain. This sample is drawn from a study of blood T cell repertoires in COVID-19. Study-level background: COVID-19 samples, acute and convalescent, were from the United States, Italy and Spain. T cells, B-cell-depleted T cells, or PBMCs supplied cDNA or gDNA.

Per the original methods: Quantification of nucleated cells was approximated via reference gene primer amplification. This table comes from immunoSEQ multiplex PCR, and its TCRdb copy is limited to in-frame clones, with some not included. The DNA gave D and trimming, while V, J and clone size come from that table. This sample yields about 260,000 clones, of which approximately 86% are seen a single time; about 2.2% belongs to the top ten. Sequencing was done on a sample of peripheral blood. The TCR sequence derives from a woman aged 45-65 years who had recovered from COVID-19.

CDR3: CASRESTGGLQETQYF. The CDR3 DNA reads as TGTGCCAGCAGAGAGAGCACAGGGGGTCTGCAAGAGACCCAGTACTTC. The V gene is TRBV28, the J gene TRBJ2-5; TRBD1 matches at 8 bases. This CDR3 region has 16 residues. V was pared by 6 bases and J by 2 bases, with 11 bases of the junction left unmatched. Germline loops: CDR1 MDHEN, CDR2 SYDVKM.